This TCR beta chain was sequenced in a study of T cells in localized non-small cell lung cancer. Repertoires were generated with immunoSEQ multiplex PCR, while TCRdb's copy carries only in-frame clones and drops some. The data contain about 21,000 clones, roughly 90% of them seen just once; the ten biggest clones take up around 7%. V was clipped by 1 base and J by 4 bases, with 11 bases between them. From germline, CDR1 is SGHTA and CDR2 FQGTGA. The CDR3 loop spans 15 amino acids. This TCR derives from a male donor older than 55 with stage I squamous cell lung carcinoma. The chain recombines TRBV7-3 with TRBJ2-1, with D unclear. This sample comprised peripheral blood, obtained before any cancer treatment. DNA for the CDR3: TGTGCCAGCAGCTTAAGGCAGGATGTTTACAATGAGCAGTTCTTC. The encoded protein is CASSLRQDVYNEQFF.